A selection of T cell receptor beta chains follows, all from one sample in a study of identical twins. TCRdb called the 5' RACE reads again in MiXCR, with one record for every CDR3 protein. Found here are roughly 720,000 distinct CDR3 sequences, 15% to 20% of them singletons; the top ten hold roughly 14%. These same records also appear under a second study, on T cells expressing NK-cell markers.

Source material: PBMCs. The receptors derive from a woman between 18 and 29 years old in good health. Each CDR3 is given with its conserved first and last residue. A D gene is named only where the DNA matches it firmly. Expanded clones get a size class; other rows say once, few or many, or leave the size out.

size: NA; V: TRBV20-1; J: TRBJ2-1; D: NA; CDR3: CSARVASAYNEQFF; DNA: TGCAGTGCTAGAGTGGCTAGCGCCTACAATGAGCAGTTCTTC
size: few; V: TRBV7-9; J: TRBJ1-2; D: NA; CDR3: CASSLYPSYGYTF; DNA: TGTGCCAGCAGCTTATATCCGAGCTATGGCTACACCTTC
size: few; V: TRBV20-1; J: TRBJ1-1; D: TRBD1; CDR3: CSARGQGVTEAFF; DNA: TGCAGTGCTAGGGGGCAGGGGGTGACTGAAGCTTTCTTT
size: NA; V: TRBV20-1; J: TRBJ2-1; D: NA; CDR3: CSAANPDRGEQFF; DNA: TGCAGTGCTGCAAACCCCGATAGGGGTGAGCAGTTCTTC
size: NA; V: TRBV18; J: TRBJ2-2; D: TRBD1; CDR3: CASSLRQGPAGELFF; DNA: TGTGCCAGCTCACTACGACAGGGTCCGGCCGGGGAGCTGTTTTTT
size: few; V: TRBV3-1; J: TRBJ2-1; D: NA; CDR3: CASSQGPASSNEQFF; DNA: TGTGCCAGCAGCCAAGGCCCGGCTAGCAGCAATGAGCAGTTCTTC
size: few; V: TRBV4-3; J: TRBJ2-3; D: TRBD2; CDR3: CASSVRLLAGGPDTQYF; DNA: TGCGCCAGCAGCGTCCGGCTGCTAGCGGGAGGCCCAGATACGCAGTATTTT
size: NA; V: TRBV10-3; J: TRBJ2-7; D: TRBD1; CDR3: CAISQTPLTGVSYEQYF; DNA: TGTGCCATCAGCCAAACCCCCCTTACAGGGGTCTCCTACGAGCAGTACTTC
size: NA; V: TRBV21-1; J: TRBJ1-1; D: NA; CDR3: CASSKCRRVRNTEAFF; DNA: TGTGCCAGCAGCAAATGTAGGAGGGTGCGGAACACTGAAGCTTTCTTT
size: few; V: TRBV10-3; J: TRBJ2-3; D: TRBD2; CDR3: CAISEYEASGRTDTQYF; DNA: TGTGCCATCAGTGAATATGAAGCTAGCGGCCGCACAGATACGCAGTATTTT
size: few; V: TRBV12-3/TRBV12-4; J: TRBJ1-2; D: TRBD1; CDR3: CASSPGQGSDYGYTF; DNA: TGTGCCAGCAGCCCGGGACAGGGGTCTGACTATGGCTACACCTTC
size: NA; V: TRBV7-9; J: TRBJ2-7; D: NA; CDR3: CASSFASEQYF; DNA: TGTGCCAGCAGTTTTGCTTCAGAGCAGTACTTC
size: NA; V: TRBV6-5; J: TRBJ1-2; D: NA; CDR3: CASSYAGRSFLANYGYTF; DNA: TGTGCCAGCAGCTACGCGGGGAGATCCTTCCTAGCTAACTATGGCTACACCTTC
size: few; V: TRBV9; J: TRBJ1-1; D: NA; CDR3: CASSPRSGETEAFF; DNA: TGTGCCAGCAGCCCCCGCTCAGGGGAAACTGAAGCTTTCTTT
size: NA; V: TRBV5-6; J: TRBJ2-1; D: NA; CDR3: CASSTGRHNEQFF; DNA: TGTGCCAGCAGCACGGGACGGCACAATGAGCAGTTCTTC
size: NA; V: TRBV10-2; J: TRBJ2-5; D: NA; CDR3: CASKKDPGKQETQYF; DNA: TGCGCCAGCAAGAAAGACCCGGGGAAACAAGAGACCCAGTACTTC
size: NA; V: TRBV20-1; J: TRBJ2-5; D: NA; CDR3: CSATPGLLETQYF; DNA: TGCAGTGCCACCCCAGGGCTCCTAGAGACCCAGTACTTC
size: NA; V: TRBV7-9; J: TRBJ2-7; D: NA; CDR3: CASSFARSEQYF; DNA: TGTGCCAGCAGCTTTGCTAGGAGCGAGCAGTACTTC
size: NA; V: TRBV19; J: TRBJ1-1; D: TRBD1; CDR3: CASSIDRGGTEAFF; DNA: TGTGCCAGTAGTATTGACAGGGGGGGCACTGAAGCTTTCTTT
size: NA; V: TRBV24-1; J: TRBJ2-1; D: NA; CDR3: CATSDPDRNEQFF; DNA: TGTGCCACCAGTGACCCCGACAGAAATGAGCAGTTCTTC
size: few; V: TRBV6-5; J: TRBJ1-2; D: TRBD1; CDR3: CASSYSTGYGYTF; DNA: TGTGCCAGCAGTTACTCGACAGGGTACGGCTACACCTTC
size: NA; V: TRBV10-3; J: TRBJ1-1; D: TRBD1; CDR3: CAISESPGGTEAFF; DNA: TGTGCCATCAGTGAGTCCCCAGGGGGCACTGAAGCTTTCTTT
size: few; V: TRBV10-3; J: TRBJ2-5; D: NA; CDR3: CAISQATRVPGTQYF; DNA: TGTGCCATCAGTCAAGCTACTAGGGTCCCGGGGACCCAGTACTTC
size: few; V: TRBV7-9; J: TRBJ2-7; D: NA; CDR3: CASNAQAGIYEQYF; DNA: TGTGCCAGCAACGCCCAAGCAGGGATCTACGAGCAGTACTTC
size: NA; V: TRBV7-9; J: TRBJ2-2; D: NA; CDR3: CASSFLPQGPGTGELFF; DNA: TGTGCCAGCAGCTTTCTCCCCCAGGGGCCAGGCACCGGGGAGCTGTTTTTT
size: few; V: TRBV24-1; J: TRBJ2-1; D: NA; CDR3: CATSDLESEQFF; DNA: TGTGCCACCAGTGATCTAGAGAGTGAGCAGTTCTTC
size: NA; V: TRBV7-2; J: TRBJ2-3; D: NA; CDR3: CASWVRGSDTQYF; DNA: TGTGCCAGCTGGGTGCGGGGTTCAGATACGCAGTATTTT
size: NA; V: TRBV29-1; J: TRBJ1-1; D: NA; CDR3: CSVEAGMNTEAFF; DNA: TGCAGCGTTGAAGCAGGGATGAACACTGAAGCTTTCTTT
size: few; V: TRBV6-2/TRBV6-3; J: TRBJ2-5; D: NA; CDR3: CASRRDGISRGTQYF; DNA: TGTGCCAGCAGGAGAGACGGGATATCAAGAGGCACCCAGTACTTC
size: once; V: TRBV7-2; J: TRBJ1-4; D: NA; CDR3: CASSLGGFSEKLFF; DNA: TGTGCCAGCAGCTTAGGGGGGTTTAGTGAAAAACTGTTTTTT
size: few; V: TRBV20-1; J: TRBJ2-5; D: NA; CDR3: CSAREDDVKWETQYF; DNA: TGCAGTGCTAGAGAGGATGACGTAAAGTGGGAGACCCAGTACTTC
size: NA; V: TRBV5-1; J: TRBJ2-3; D: TRBD1; CDR3: CASSFGQGINTDTQYF; DNA: TGCGCCAGCAGCTTCGGACAGGGGATTAACACAGATACGCAGTATTTT
size: NA; V: TRBV20-1; J: TRBJ2-2; D: TRBD1; CDR3: CSAKGQGATGELFF; DNA: TGCAGTGCTAAAGGACAGGGGGCTACCGGGGAGCTGTTTTTT
size: many; V: TRBV6-5; J: TRBJ2-5; D: TRBD2; CDR3: CASSYGLAGQETQYF; DNA: TGTGCCAGCAGTTATGGACTAGCGGGACAAGAGACCCAGTACTTC
size: many; V: TRBV10-3; J: TRBJ2-3; D: NA; CDR3: CAIRATGLGTDTQYF; DNA: TGTGCCATCAGAGCCACAGGGTTGGGCACAGATACGCAGTATTTT
size: NA; V: TRBV5-4; J: TRBJ2-6; D: NA; CDR3: CASSLFLRGAVRGANVLTF; DNA: TGTGCCAGCAGCTTGTTTCTCCGGGGGGCTGTTCGGGGGGCCAACGTCCTGACTTTC
size: few; V: TRBV20-1; J: TRBJ1-2; D: NA; CDR3: CSARVAGFSGYTF; DNA: TGCAGTGCTAGAGTAGCGGGGTTTAGCGGCTACACCTTC
size: NA; V: TRBV10-3; J: TRBJ2-7; D: TRBD2; CDR3: CAITPHLAADSYEQYF; DNA: TGTGCCATCACCCCTCACCTAGCGGCCGACTCCTACGAGCAGTACTTC
size: NA; V: TRBV29-1; J: TRBJ2-3; D: NA; CDR3: CSDQENTDTQYF; DNA: TGCAGCGACCAAGAGAACACAGATACGCAGTATTTT
size: NA; V: TRBV7-2; J: TRBJ2-3; D: TRBD2; CDR3: CASSLAGGPSTDTQYF; DNA: TGTGCCAGCAGCTTAGCGGGAGGGCCGAGCACAGATACGCAGTATTTT
size: NA; V: TRBV12-3/TRBV12-4; J: TRBJ2-7; D: NA; CDR3: CASRERTSYEQYF; DNA: TGTGCCAGCAGAGAGAGGACCTCCTACGAGCAGTACTTC
size: few; V: TRBV4-2; J: TRBJ2-7; D: TRBD2; CDR3: CASSQETSGVSYEQYF; DNA: TGTGCCAGCAGCCAAGAGACTAGCGGGGTGTCCTACGAGCAGTACTTC
size: few; V: TRBV29-1; J: TRBJ2-7; D: NA; CDR3: CSVEENPGGQYF; DNA: TGCAGCGTTGAAGAAAATCCCGGGGGGCAGTACTTC
size: many; V: TRBV24-1; J: TRBJ2-1; D: TRBD2; CDR3: CATSDPGLAGDDEQFF; DNA: TGTGCCACCAGTGATCCCGGACTAGCGGGAGATGATGAGCAGTTCTTC
size: NA; V: TRBV10-2; J: TRBJ2-6; D: NA; CDR3: CASMPAGANVLTF; DNA: TGCGCCAGCATGCCGGCTGGGGCCAACGTCCTGACTTTC
size: NA; V: TRBV20-1; J: TRBJ2-7; D: TRBD2; CDR3: CSAILAGGAYEQYF; DNA: TGCAGTGCTATTCTAGCGGGGGGGGCCTACGAGCAGTACTTC
size: NA; V: TRBV28; J: TRBJ2-1; D: NA; CDR3: CASSLRRHEQFF; DNA: TGTGCCAGCAGTTTACGGCGCCATGAGCAGTTCTTC
size: NA; V: TRBV2; J: TRBJ2-5; D: TRBD1; CDR3: CASSRWVDRDPRETQYF; DNA: TGTGCCAGCAGTCGGTGGGTCGACAGGGACCCCAGAGAGACCCAGTACTTC
size: few; V: TRBV29-1; J: TRBJ2-3; D: NA; CDR3: CSDLKGHLTDTQYF; DNA: TGCAGCGATCTCAAGGGACACCTCACAGATACGCAGTATTTT
size: NA; V: TRBV15; J: TRBJ2-5; D: NA; CDR3: CATSRVSETQYF; DNA: TGTGCCACCAGCAGAGTATCAGAGACCCAGTACTTC
size: few; V: TRBV2; J: TRBJ2-3; D: TRBD2; CDR3: CASSAIAGDTDTQYF; DNA: TGTGCCAGCAGTGCGATAGCGGGGGACACAGATACGCAGTATTTT
size: NA; V: TRBV6-5; J: TRBJ1-1; D: NA; CDR3: CASSYEEAANTEAFF; DNA: TGTGCCAGCAGTTATGAGGAGGCGGCTAACACTGAAGCTTTCTTT
size: NA; V: TRBV20-1; J: TRBJ2-2; D: NA; CDR3: CSARDVRLAGGAGELFF; DNA: TGCAGTGCTAGGGATGTCCGACTGGCGGGTGGGGCCGGGGAGCTGTTTTTT
size: few; V: TRBV20-1; J: TRBJ2-3; D: TRBD1; CDR3: CSARFPGQGTDTQYF; DNA: TGCAGTGCCCGATTTCCGGGACAGGGGACAGATACGCAGTATTTT
size: few; V: TRBV20-1; J: TRBJ2-5; D: NA; CDR3: CSAPGGVETQYF; DNA: TGCAGTGCCCCCGGAGGGGTAGAGACCCAGTACTTC
size: NA; V: TRBV6-6; J: TRBJ1-5; D: NA; CDR3: CATSLGSNQPQHF; DNA: TGTGCCACCTCCTTGGGAAGCAATCAGCCCCAGCATTTT
size: NA; V: TRBV20-1; J: TRBJ2-6; D: NA; CDR3: CSAGRGSGANVLTF; DNA: TGCAGTGCTGGGCGGGGCTCTGGGGCCAACGTCCTGACTTTC
size: many; V: TRBV12-3/TRBV12-4; J: TRBJ2-5; D: TRBD1; CDR3: CASRTDRGETQYF; DNA: TGTGCCAGCAGAACCGACAGGGGCGAGACCCAGTACTTC
size: NA; V: TRBV20-1; J: TRBJ2-1; D: NA; CDR3: CSARDPAGGREQFF; DNA: TGCAGTGCTAGAGACCCCGCGGGCGGGCGCGAGCAGTTCTTC
size: NA; V: TRBV6-1; J: TRBJ1-6; D: NA; CDR3: CASRGITDSPLHF; DNA: TGTGCCAGCAGAGGGATCACGGATTCACCCCTCCACTTT